This T cell receptor (beta chain) was recovered during a study of blood T cell repertoires in COVID-19. Study as a whole: Sources were T cells, B-cell-depleted T cells, or PBMCs; the material itself was cDNA or gDNA.

Using immunoSEQ multiplex PCR, the repertoire was profiled, and TCRdb retains in-frame clones only, with some absent. The sample shows about 200,000 clones, about 90% of them seen only once. Sequenced: peripheral blood. The sequence derives from a woman aged 45-59 years with acute or convalescent COVID-19.

The CDR3 nucleotides read TGTGCCAGCAGCGTAGTCGGCGGGGGGGCCGGTATAGATACGCAGTATTTT. Translation gives CASSVVGGGAGIDTQYF. The V call is TRBV9, the J call TRBJ2-3, with 9 bases aligning to TRBD2. Germline V CDR1 and CDR2: SGDLS, YYNGEE. This CDR3 has 17 amino acids. The V and J ends lost 0 bases and 5 bases, in that order; junction bases with no gene match: 10.